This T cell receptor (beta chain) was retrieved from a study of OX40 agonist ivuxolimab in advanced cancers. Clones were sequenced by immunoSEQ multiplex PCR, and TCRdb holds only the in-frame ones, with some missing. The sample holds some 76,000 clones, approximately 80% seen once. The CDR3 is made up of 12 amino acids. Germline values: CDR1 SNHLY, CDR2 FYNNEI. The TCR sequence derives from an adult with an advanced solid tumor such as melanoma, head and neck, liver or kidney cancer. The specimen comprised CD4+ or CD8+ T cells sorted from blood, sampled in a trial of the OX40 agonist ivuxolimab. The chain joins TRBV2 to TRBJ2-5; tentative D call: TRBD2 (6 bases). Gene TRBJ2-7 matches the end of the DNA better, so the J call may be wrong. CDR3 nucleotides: TGTGCCAGCTCAGAGGGAGGCTACGAGCAGTACTTC. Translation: CASSEGGYEQYF.